This T cell receptor beta chain derives from a study of cytomegalovirus exposure and HLA in healthy donors. TCRdb's copy holds only in-frame clones and misses some; the assay was immunoSEQ multiplex PCR. The sample lists approximately 260,000 clones; 70% to 90% were seen once. The CDR3 runs to 13 residues. With 5 bases removed from V and 0 bases from J, the gap between germline ends came to 6 bases. CDR1 and CDR2 from the germline V gene are SGHVS and FQNEAQ. Sequenced material: PBMCs. The V gene is TRBV7-8, the J gene TRBJ2-3, with D hard to call. This sequence was found in a young woman in good health and CMV-seropositive. The CDR3 sequence is CASSAISTDTQYF. CDR3 nucleotides: TGTGCCAGCAGCGCTATTAGCACAGATACGCAGTATTTT.